This T cell receptor beta chain emerged from a study of blood T cell repertoires in COVID-19 (TCRdb year 2020). Looking at the study overall: The collaborator samples originated in the United States, Italy and Spain and spanned the acute and convalescent phases of COVID-19. The material from the prospective study consisted of cDNA or gDNA derived from T cells, B-cell-depleted T cells, or PBMCs. Deeply sampled blood TCRbeta repertoires from subjects exposed to, actively infected with, or recovered from COVID-19 were included in the dataset. The repertoires were released in a freely available public database intended as a resource for research on the immune response to SARS-CoV-2. The samples were drawn from the first 160 participants of the ongoing ImmuneRACE study and from roughly 1,300 subjects provided by 6 global collaborators. The sample metadata nearly always contained a de-identified subject ID, COVID-19 status, age in years and sex. Where available, HLA class I and class II types were taken from metadata supplied by the sample provider and were not determined by assay-based typing. Overall study results and their limits: How much clinical and demographic metadata was included differed by source and by participant, and the metadata was provided uncurated.

TCRbeta CDR3 regions were amplified from genomic DNA using the immunoSEQ Assay, a bias-controlled multiplex PCR. Regarding the original processing steps: The number of nucleated cells in each sample was estimated by amplification of reference gene primers within the assay. To quantify the absolute abundance of each unique TCRbeta CDR3 rearrangement, sequence reads were collapsed and filtered. For each sample, productive Simpson clonality was calculated as the square root of Simpson's diversity index over productive rearrangements. Imported from immuneACCESS, the table was reduced by TCRdb to in-frame sequences with V and J called. These copies leave out some clones; in studies compared against another copy, an unresolved V gene accounts for under half, and the cause of the remainder is not known. V, J and clone size reflect that table, while D and trimming were determined from the DNA. The sample has over 250,000 clones on record, more than 80% of them singletons. The ten largest clones capture around 1.1% of the sample.

Participants in the prospective study were aged about 18 to 90 years, lived in 20 to 30 United States geographic areas, and enrolled through a virtual design. Cohort assignment in the prospective study relied on participant-reported clinical history from a screening survey and a study questionnaire. Recovered participants in ImmuneRACE Cohort 3 were defined by two consecutive negative NP/OP PCR tests, clearance by a healthcare professional, or resolution of symptoms. Each participant in the prospective study had whole blood, serum and a nasopharyngeal or oropharyngeal swab collected by mobile phlebotomists. Additional blood draws and questionnaires over a roughly two-month period could optionally be provided by prospective study participants. Blood samples from the prospective study were shipped frozen or at room temperature prior to DNA extraction. V loses 6 bases, J loses 7 bases, and the germline ends lie 25 bases apart. The CDR3, cysteine through phenylalanine, is 16 amino acids long. Just CDR3 DNA is preserved here, 48 bases in frame from base 1. CDR1 and CDR2 were assigned from the germline V gene as MDHEN and SYDVKM.

On this clone: The target of this receptor is not known. No base quality information exists; no much larger clone differs at one position.

The TCR was taken from a woman aged 25 to 45 who had recovered from COVID-19. The rearrangement joined TRBV28 to TRBJ2-7; TRBD1 is possibly the D segment (6 matching bases). The sequenced sample consisted of PBMCs or T cells enriched from blood (not recorded which). The nucleotides read TGTGCCAGCAGGACAGGCTCTCTAAGTCGGGTGAGGGAGCAGTACTTC. Its protein is CASRTGSLSRVREQYF.